The clone carrying this T cell receptor (beta chain) was found many times. This sample is part of a study of neurological immune-mediated disorders. The cDNA was synthesized by means of template-switch 5'RACE, which was carried out with 10-nucleotide random UMIs. The output of every sequencing run, over 180 million TCR-beta sequences, came from 15-18 subjects. Each CDR3 protein is one row after TCRdb ran MiXCR on the 5' RACE reads. This table holds under 70,000 distinct CDR3 sequences, 3% to 4% found once. V was pared by 3 bases and J by 5 bases, with 2 bases of the junction left unmatched. The CDR3 extends over 12 amino acids. CDR1 is DFQATT and CDR2 is SNEGSKA in the germline V gene (reference sequence).

The gene calls are TRBV20-1 and TRBJ2-5; 8 positions match TRBD1. Sequenced: PBMCs. This TCR was recovered from a woman between 45 and 60 years old with multiple sclerosis. DNA for the CDR3: TGCAGTGCTAGCACAGGGGGGGAGACCCAGTACTTC. Its protein product is CSASTGGETQYF.